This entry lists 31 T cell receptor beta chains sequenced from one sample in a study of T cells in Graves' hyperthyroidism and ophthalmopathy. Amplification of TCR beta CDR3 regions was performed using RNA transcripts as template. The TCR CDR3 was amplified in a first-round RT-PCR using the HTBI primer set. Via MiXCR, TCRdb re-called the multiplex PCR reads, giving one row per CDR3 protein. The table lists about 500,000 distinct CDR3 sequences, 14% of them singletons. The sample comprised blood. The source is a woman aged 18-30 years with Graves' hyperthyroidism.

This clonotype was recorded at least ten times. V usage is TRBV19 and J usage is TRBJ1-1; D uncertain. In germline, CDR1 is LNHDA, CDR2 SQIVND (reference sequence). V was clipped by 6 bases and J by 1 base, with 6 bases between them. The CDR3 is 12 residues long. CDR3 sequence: CASRNRNTEAFF. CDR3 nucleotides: TGTGCCAGTAGAAACAGGAACACTGAAGCTTTCTTT. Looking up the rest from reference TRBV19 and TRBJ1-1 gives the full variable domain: DGGITQSPKYLFRKEGQNVTLSCEQNLNHDAMYWYRQDPGQGLRLIYYSQIVNDFQKGDIAEGYSVSREKKESFPLTVTSAQKNPTAFYLCASRNRNTEAFFGQGTRLTVV.

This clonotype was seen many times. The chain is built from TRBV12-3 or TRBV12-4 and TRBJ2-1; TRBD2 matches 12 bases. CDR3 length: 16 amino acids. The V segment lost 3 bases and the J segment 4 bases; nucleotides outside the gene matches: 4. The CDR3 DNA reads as TGTGCCAGCAGTTTGACTAGCGGGAGAAGGTACAATGAGCAGTTCTTC. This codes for CASSLTSGRRYNEQFF.

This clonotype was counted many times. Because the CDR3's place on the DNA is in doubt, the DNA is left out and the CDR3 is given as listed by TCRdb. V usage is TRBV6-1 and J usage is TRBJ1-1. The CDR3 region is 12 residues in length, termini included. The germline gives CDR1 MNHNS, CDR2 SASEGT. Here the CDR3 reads CASILENTEAFF.

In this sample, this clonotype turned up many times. CDR3 sequence: CASRTGASSYEQYV. The CDR3 DNA is TGTGCCAGCAGGACTGGAGCCAGCTCCTACGAGCAGTACGTC. The V and J genes are TRBV6-1 and TRBJ2-7, with D hard to call. This CDR3 is 14 amino acids long. With 6 bases removed from V and 0 bases from J, the gap between germline ends came to 12 bases. Germline V lookup: CDR1 MNHNS, CDR2 SASEGT.

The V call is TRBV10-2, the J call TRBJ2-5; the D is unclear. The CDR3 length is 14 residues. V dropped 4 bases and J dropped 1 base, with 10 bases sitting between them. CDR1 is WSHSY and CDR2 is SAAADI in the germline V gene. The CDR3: CASSASSVQETQYF. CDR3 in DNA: TGCGCCAGCAGTGCCTCTAGTGTCCAAGAGACCCAGTACTTC.

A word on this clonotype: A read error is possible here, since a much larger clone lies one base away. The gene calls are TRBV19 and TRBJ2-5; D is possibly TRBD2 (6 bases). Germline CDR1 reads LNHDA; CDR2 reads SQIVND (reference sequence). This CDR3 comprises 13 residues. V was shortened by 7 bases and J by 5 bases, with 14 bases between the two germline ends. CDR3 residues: CASNNRGRETQYF. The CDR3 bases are TGTGCCAGTAACAACCGAGGGAGGGAGACCCAGTACTTC. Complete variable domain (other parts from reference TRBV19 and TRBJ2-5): DGGITQSPKYLFRKEGQNVTLSCEQNLNHDAMYWYRQDPGQGLRLIYYSQIVNDFQKGDIAEGYSVSREKKESFPLTVTSAQKNPTAFYLCASNNRGRETQYFGPGTRLLVL.

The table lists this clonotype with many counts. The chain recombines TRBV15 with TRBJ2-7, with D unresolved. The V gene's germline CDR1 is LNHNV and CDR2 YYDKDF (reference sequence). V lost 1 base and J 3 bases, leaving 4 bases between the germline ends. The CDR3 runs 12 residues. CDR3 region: CATSRAGYEQYF. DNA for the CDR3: TGTGCCACCAGCAGAGCCGGCTACGAGCAGTACTTC.

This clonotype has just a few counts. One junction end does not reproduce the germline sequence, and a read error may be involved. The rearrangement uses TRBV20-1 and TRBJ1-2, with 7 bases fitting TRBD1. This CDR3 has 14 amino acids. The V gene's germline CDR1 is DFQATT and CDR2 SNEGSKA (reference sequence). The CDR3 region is CSPSSRQGFYGYTF. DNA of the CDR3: TGCAGTCCTAGTAGTCGACAGGGATTCTATGGCTACACCTTC.

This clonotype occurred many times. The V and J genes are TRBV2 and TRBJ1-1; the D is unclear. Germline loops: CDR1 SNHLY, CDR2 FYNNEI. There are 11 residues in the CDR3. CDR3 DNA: TGTGTGAGCAGTGAACGGATAGAAGCTTTCTTT. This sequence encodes CVSSERIEAFF.

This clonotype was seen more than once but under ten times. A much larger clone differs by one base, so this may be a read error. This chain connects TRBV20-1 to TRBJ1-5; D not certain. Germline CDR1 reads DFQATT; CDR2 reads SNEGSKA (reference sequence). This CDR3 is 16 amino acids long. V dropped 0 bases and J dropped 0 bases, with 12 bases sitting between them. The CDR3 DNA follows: TGCAGTGCTAGAGAGGCTACAGCCTATAGCAATCAGCCCCAGCATTTT. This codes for CSAREATAYSNQPQHF.

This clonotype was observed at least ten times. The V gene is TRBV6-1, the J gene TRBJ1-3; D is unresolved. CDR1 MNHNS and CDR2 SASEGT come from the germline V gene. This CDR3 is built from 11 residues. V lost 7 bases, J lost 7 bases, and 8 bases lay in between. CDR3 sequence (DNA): TGTGCCAGCACTCGAGAGAACACCATATATTTT. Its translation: CASTRENTIYF.

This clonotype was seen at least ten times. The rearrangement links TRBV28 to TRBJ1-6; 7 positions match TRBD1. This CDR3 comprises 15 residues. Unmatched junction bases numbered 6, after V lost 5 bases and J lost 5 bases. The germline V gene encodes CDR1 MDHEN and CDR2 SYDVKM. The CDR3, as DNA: TGTGCCAGCAGTACTCAGGGGGTGGATAATTCACCCCTCCACTTT. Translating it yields CASSTQGVDNSPLHF.

The CDR3: CASSIEASGTYNEQFF. The CDR3 DNA is TGTGCCAGTAGTATAGAAGCTAGCGGAACCTACAATGAGCAGTTCTTC. The chain combines TRBV19 with TRBJ2-1; TRBD2 matches 7 bases. The ends lost 0 bases at V and 2 bases at J; junction bases unmatched: 4. CDR3 length: 16 amino acids. The germline CDR1 and CDR2 sequences are LNHDA and SQIVND (reference sequence). The whole variable domain, filled in from reference TRBV19 and TRBJ2-1, reads DGGITQSPKYLFRKEGQNVTLSCEQNLNHDAMYWYRQDPGQGLRLIYYSQIVNDFQKGDIAEGYSVSREKKESFPLTVTSAQKNPTAFYLCASSIEASGTYNEQFFGPGTRLTVL.

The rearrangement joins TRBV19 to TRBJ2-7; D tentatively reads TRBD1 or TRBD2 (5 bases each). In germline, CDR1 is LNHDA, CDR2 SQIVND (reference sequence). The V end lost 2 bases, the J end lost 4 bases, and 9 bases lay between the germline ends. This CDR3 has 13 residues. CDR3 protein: CASSIRDGYEQYV. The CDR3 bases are TGTGCCAGTAGTATACGGGACGGTTACGAGCAGTACGTC.

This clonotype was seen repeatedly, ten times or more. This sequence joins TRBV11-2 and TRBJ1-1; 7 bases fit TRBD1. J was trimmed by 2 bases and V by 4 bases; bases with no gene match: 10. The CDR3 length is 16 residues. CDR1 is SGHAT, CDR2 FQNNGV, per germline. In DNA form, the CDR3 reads TGTGCCAGCAGCTCGAGGGGGCCAACCTATAACACTGAAGCTTTCTTT. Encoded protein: CASSSRGPTYNTEAFF.

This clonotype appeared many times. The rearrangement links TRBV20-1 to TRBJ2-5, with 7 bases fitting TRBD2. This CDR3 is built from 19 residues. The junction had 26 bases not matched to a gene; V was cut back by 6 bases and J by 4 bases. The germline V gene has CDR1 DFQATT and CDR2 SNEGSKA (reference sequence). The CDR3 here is CSAYLTRAGQLGGRETQYF. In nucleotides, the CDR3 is TGCAGTGCGTATCTAACACGGGCGGGCCAACTCGGCGGGAGAGAGACCCAGTACTTC.

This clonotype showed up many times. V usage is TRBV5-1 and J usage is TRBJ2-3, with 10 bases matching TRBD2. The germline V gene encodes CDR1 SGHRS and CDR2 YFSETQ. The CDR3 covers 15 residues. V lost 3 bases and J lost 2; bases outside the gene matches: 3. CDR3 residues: CASSSLAGATDTQYF. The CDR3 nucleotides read TGCGCCAGCAGCTCTCTAGCGGGAGCCACAGATACGCAGTATTTT. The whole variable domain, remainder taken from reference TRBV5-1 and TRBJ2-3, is KAGVTQTPRYLIKTRGQQVTLSCSPISGHRSVSWYQQTPGQGLQFLFEYFSETQRNKGNFPGRFSGRQFSNSRSEMNVSTLELGDSALYLCASSSLAGATDTQYFGPGTRLTVL.

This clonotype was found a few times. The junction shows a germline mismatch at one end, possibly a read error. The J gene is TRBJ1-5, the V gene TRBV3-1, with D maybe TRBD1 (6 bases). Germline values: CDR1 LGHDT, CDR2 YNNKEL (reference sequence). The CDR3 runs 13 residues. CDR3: CASRQDRGQPQHF. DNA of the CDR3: TGTGCCAGCCGCCAAGATAGGGGGCAGCCCCAGCATTTT.

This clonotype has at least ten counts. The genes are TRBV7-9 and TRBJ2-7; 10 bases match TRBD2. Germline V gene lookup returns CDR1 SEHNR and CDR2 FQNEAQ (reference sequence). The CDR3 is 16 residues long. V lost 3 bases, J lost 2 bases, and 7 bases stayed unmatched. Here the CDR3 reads CASSLTGLASTYEQYF. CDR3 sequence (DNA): TGTGCCAGCAGCTTGACGGGACTAGCGTCGACCTACGAGCAGTACTTC.

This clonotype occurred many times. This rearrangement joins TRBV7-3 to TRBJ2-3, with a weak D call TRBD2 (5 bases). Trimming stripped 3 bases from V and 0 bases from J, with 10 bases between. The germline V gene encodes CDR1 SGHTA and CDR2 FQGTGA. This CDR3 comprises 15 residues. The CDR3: CASSFGGSSTDTQYF. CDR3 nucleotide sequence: TGTGCCAGCAGCTTTGGTGGGAGTAGCACAGATACGCAGTATTTT.

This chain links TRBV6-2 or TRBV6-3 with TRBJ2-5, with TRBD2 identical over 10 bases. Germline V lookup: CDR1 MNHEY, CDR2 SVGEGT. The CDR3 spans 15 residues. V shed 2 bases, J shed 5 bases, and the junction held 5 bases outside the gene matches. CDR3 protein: CASSYEASGSETQYF. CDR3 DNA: TGTGCCAGCAGTTACGAGGCTAGCGGGAGTGAGACCCAGTACTTC.

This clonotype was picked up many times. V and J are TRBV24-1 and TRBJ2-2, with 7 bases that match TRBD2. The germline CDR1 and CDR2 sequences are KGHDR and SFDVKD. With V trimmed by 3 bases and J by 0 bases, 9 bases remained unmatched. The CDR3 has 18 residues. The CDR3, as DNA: TGTGCCACCAGTGATCCCGGGGGGAGCGGGGCGAACACCGGGGAGCTGTTTTTT. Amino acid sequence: CATSDPGGSGANTGELFF.

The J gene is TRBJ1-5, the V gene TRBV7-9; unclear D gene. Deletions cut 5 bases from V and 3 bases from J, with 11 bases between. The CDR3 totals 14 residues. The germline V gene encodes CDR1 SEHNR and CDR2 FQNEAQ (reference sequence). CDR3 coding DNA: TGTGCCAGCAGCCCATCCCGCAACAATCAGCCCCAGCATTTT. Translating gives CASSPSRNNQPQHF. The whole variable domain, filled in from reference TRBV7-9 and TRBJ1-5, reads DTGVSQNPRHKITKRGQNVTFRCDPISEHNRLYWYRQTLGQGPEFLTYFQNEAQLEKSRLLSDRFSAERPKGSFSTLEIQRTEQGDSAMYLCASSPSRNNQPQHFGDGTRLSIL.

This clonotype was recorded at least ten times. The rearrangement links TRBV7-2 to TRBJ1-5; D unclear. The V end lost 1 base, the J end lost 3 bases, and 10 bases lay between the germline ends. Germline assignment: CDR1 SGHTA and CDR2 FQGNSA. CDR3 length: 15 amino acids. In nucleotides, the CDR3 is TGTGCCAGCAGCTTAGAAGCGGAGTACAATCAGCCCCAGCATTTT. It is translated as CASSLEAEYNQPQHF. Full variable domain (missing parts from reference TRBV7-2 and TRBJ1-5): GAGVSQSPSNKVTEKGKDVELRCDPISGHTALYWYRQSLGQGLEFLIYFQGNSAPDKSGLPSDRFSAERTGGSVSTLTIQRTQQEDSAVYLCASSLEAEYNQPQHFGDGTRLSIL.

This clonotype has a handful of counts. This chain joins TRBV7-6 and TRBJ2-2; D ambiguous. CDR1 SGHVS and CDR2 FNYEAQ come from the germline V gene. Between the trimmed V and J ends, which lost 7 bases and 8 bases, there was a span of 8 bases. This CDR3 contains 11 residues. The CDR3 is CASTPRGELFF. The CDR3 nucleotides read TGTGCCAGCACCCCCCGGGGGGAGCTGTTTTTT. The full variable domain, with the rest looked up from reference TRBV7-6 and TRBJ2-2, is GAGVSQSPRYKVTKRGQDVALRCDPISGHVSLYWYRQALGQGPEFLTYFNYEAQQDKSGLPNDRFSAERPEGSISTLTIQRTEQRDSAMYRCASTPRGELFFGEGSRLTVL.

The CDR3 protein is CASSSAKGTGDSDTQYF. CDR3 nucleotide sequence: TGTGCCAGCAGCTCAGCCAAAGGGACAGGAGATTCGGATACGCAGTATTTT. This chain uses TRBV5-4 with TRBJ2-3, with 8 nucleotides matching TRBD1. The germline V gene encodes CDR1 SGHNT and CDR2 YYREEE (reference sequence). Unmatched junction bases numbered 15, after V lost 3 bases and J lost 6 bases. The CDR3 has 17 amino acids.

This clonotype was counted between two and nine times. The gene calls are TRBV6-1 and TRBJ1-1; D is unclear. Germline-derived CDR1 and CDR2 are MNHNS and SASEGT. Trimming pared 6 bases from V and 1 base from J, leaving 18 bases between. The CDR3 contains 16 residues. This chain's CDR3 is CASSHRPGLRNTEAFF. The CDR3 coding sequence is TGTGCCAGCAGCCACCGGCCCGGCCTCCGGAACACTGAAGCTTTCTTT.

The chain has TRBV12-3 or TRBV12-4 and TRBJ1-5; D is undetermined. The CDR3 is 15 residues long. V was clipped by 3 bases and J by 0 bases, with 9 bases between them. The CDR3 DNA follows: TGTGCCAGCAGTTTCGCACGGAATAGCAATCAGCCCCAGCATTTT. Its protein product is CASSFARNSNQPQHF.

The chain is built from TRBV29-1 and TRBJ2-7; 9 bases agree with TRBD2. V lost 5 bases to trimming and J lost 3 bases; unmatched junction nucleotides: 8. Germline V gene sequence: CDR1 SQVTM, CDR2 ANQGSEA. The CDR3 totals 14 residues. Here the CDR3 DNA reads TGCAGCGTTTTAGCGGGAGTAGGGGGCTACGAGCAGTACTTC. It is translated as CSVLAGVGGYEQYF.

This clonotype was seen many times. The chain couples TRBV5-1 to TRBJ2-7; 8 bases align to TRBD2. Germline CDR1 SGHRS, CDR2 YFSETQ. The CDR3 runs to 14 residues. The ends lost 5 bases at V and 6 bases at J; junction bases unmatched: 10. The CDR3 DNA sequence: TGCGCCAGCAGTCTAGAGCGGGAGTTGAGCGAGCAGTACTTC. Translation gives CASSLERELSEQYF.

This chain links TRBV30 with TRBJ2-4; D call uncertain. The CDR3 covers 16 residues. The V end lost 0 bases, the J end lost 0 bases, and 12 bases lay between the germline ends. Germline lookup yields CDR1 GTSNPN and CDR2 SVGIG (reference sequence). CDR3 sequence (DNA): TGTGCCTGGAGTGTACTGGGGTCCCTAGCCAAAAACATTCAGTACTTC. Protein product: CAWSVLGSLAKNIQYF.